This is a list of T cell receptor beta chains from one sample in a study of identical twins. In TCRdb, the 5' RACE reads were re-called with MiXCR into one record per CDR3 protein. Of 1.5 million to 2 million distinct CDR3 sequences in the sample, about 32% are singletons; the top ten hold about 0.25%. Input material: cord blood. The receptors here all came from a newborn girl in good health. CDR3s include the opening cysteine and the closing phenylalanine or tryptophan. D genes are given only for firm matches. A row's size may be missing; if present it is once, few, many or a size class.

clone_size,d_call,j_call,v_call,cdr3_nt,cdr3_aa
few,TRBD2,TRBJ2-7,TRBV5-1,TGCGCCAGCAGCTACGGGGTAGCGGGGCCATCCTACGAGCAGTACTTC,CASSYGVAGPSYEQYF
.,TRBD1,TRBJ2-7,TRBV28,TGTGCCAGCAGTTTTTCGTTAGGACAGGGGACCTACGAGCAGTACTTC,CASSFSLGQGTYEQYF
.,.,TRBJ1-2,TRBV2,TGTGCCAGCAGTCGGGATCGAAGCCCAGTTAACTATGGCTACACCTTC,CASSRDRSPVNYGYTF
.,.,TRBJ1-4,TRBV15,TGTGCCACCAGCAGAGATCGGCTCAGCACAACTAATGAAAAACTGTTTTTT,CATSRDRLSTTNEKLFF
few,TRBD1,TRBJ1-6,TRBV20-1,TGCAGTGCTACAATGACAGGGGAGAATAATTCACCCCTCCACTTT,CSATMTGENNSPLHF
.,.,TRBJ1-1,TRBV20-1,TGCAGTGCTAGCAGGAAGGGGGTGAACACTGAAGCTTTCTTT,CSASRKGVNTEAFF
few,TRBD1,TRBJ1-5,TRBV19,TGTGCCAGTACCCCGACAGGGATAAGCAATCAGCCCCAGCATTTT,CASTPTGISNQPQHF
many,TRBD2,TRBJ2-3,TRBV6-1,TGTGCCAGCGGACCGCATAGCGGGGGGGCGGCAGATACGCAGTATTTT,CASGPHSGGAADTQYF
.,TRBD2,TRBJ2-3,TRBV10-1,TGCGCCAGCAGTGTGGCGGGGGGGCCGGGTACGCAGTATTTT,CASSVAGGPGTQYF
few,.,TRBJ2-5,TRBV20-1,TGCAGTGCTAGACCGAACCAAGAGACCCAGTACTTC,CSARPNQETQYF
.,TRBD2,TRBJ2-5,TRBV5-6,TGTGCCAGCAGCTTTCGTAGCGGGAGCGATGAGCAGTACTTC,CASSFRSGSDEQYF
.,TRBD2,TRBJ2-3,TRBV5-1,TGCGCCAGCAGCTTGGTAGCGGGAAGGGATACGCAGTATTTT,CASSLVAGRDTQYF
.,.,TRBJ2-4,TRBV4-1,TGCGCCAGCAGCCAAGGTATGGCGAAGGGCCCCCTAGCCAAAAACATTCAGTACTTC,CASSQGMAKGPLAKNIQYF
few,TRBD1,TRBJ1-2,TRBV12-3/TRBV12-4,TGTGCCAGCAGCCGACAGGGGTGGGGCTACACCTTC,CASSRQGWGYTF
few,.,TRBJ2-1,TRBV4-2,TGTGCCAGCAGCCAAGGCAAGGACAGCAGGCAGTTCTTC,CASSQGKDSRQFF
many,TRBD1,TRBJ2-5,TRBV5-1,TGCGCCAGCAGCAAGGACAGGCATCAAGAGACCCAGTACTTC,CASSKDRHQETQYF
.,TRBD1,TRBJ1-4,TRBV28,TGTGCCAGCAGTAGGGGACAGGGTCCCGAAAAACTGTTTTTT,CASSRGQGPEKLFF
.,.,TRBJ2-5,TRBV7-2,TGTGCCAGCAGCTATTGGCACCTAGTCTCCCAAGAGGCCCAGTACTTC,CASSYWHLVSQEAQYF
.,TRBD2,TRBJ2-1,TRBV14,TGTGCCAGCAGCCGTGCCTATAGCGGGAGGGGGAATGAGCAGTTCTTC,CASSRAYSGRGNEQFF
.,.,TRBJ1-1,TRBV30,TGTGCCTGGAGTGTATCGGGCGGACAGCCGAACACTGAAGCTTTCTTT,CAWSVSGGQPNTEAFF